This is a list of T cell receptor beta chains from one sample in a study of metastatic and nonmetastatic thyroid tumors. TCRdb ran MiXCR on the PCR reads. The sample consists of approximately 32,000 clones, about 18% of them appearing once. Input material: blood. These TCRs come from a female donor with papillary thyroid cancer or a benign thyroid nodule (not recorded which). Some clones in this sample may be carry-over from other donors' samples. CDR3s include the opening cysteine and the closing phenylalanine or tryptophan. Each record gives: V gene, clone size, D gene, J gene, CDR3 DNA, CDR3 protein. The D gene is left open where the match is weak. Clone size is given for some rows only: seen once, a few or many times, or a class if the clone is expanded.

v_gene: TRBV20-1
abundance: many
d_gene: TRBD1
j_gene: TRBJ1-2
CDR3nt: TGCAGTGCTAGACCGCAGGGGGGGACTAACTATGGCTACACCTTC
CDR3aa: CSARPQGGTNYGYTF

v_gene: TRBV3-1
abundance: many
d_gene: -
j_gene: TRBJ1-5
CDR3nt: TGTGCCAGCAGCCGCGCCGGGACAAAGGGTCAGCCCCAGCATTTT
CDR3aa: CASSRAGTKGQPQHF

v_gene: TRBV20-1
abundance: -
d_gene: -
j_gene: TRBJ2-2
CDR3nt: TGCAGTGCTAGACACCCAGGGTCGGCCGGGGAGCTGTTTTTT
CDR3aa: CSARHPGSAGELFF

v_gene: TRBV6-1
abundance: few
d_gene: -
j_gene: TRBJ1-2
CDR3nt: TGTGCCAGCAGTGAAGCCCCCACGACTAACTATGGCTACACCTTC
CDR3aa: CASSEAPTTNYGYTF

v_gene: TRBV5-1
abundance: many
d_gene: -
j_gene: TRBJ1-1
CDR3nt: TGCGCCAGCAGCTGGGCGGGCTTAGGGGTATTTGGGATGAACACTGAAGCTTTCTTT
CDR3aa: CASSWAGLGVFGMNTEAFF

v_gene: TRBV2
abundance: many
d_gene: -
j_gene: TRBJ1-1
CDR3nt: TGTGCCAGCTTTGAGGGTACGAACACTGAAGCTTTCTTT
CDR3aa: CASFEGTNTEAFF

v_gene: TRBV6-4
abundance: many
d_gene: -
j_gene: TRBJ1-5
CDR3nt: TGTGCCACCGCTACTGAGGCCGATCAGCCCCAGCATTTT
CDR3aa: CATATEADQPQHF

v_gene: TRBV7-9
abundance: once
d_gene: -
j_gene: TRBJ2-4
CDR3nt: TGTGCCAGCAGCTTAGGGGCGTTAGGTAGTTTTAGAAACATTCAGTACTTC
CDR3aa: CASSLGALGSFRNIQYF

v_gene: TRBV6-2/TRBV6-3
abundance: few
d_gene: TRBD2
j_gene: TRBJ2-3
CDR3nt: TGTGCCATCAGTTACGGACTAGCGGGTAGCACAGATACGCAGTATTTT
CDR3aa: CAISYGLAGSTDTQYF

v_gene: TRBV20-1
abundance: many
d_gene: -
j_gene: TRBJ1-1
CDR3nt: TGCAGTGCAAGAGGGACATTTGCTGAAGCTTTCTTT
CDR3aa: CSARGTFAEAFF

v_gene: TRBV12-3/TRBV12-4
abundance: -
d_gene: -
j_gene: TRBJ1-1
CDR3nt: TGTGCCAGCAGTTACCATGGGCGCATGAACACTGAAGCTTTCTTT
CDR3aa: CASSYHGRMNTEAFF

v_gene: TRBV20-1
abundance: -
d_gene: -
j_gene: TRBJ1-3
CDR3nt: TGCAGTGCTAGTCTCCACGGGACCCCTGGAAACACCATATGTTTT
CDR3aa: CSASLHGTPGNTICF

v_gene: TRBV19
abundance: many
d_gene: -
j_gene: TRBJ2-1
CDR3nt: TGTGCCAGTAGTATCGTCAGCGGAGTCTACAATGAGCAGTTCTTC
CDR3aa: CASSIVSGVYNEQFF

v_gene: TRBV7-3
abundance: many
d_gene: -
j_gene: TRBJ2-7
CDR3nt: TGTGCCAGCAGACAATCGGGAGAAACAATCTACGAGCAGTACTTC
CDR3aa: CASRQSGETIYEQYF

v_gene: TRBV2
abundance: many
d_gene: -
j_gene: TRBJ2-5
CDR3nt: TGTGCCAGCCTCCGTGGCCAAGAGACCCAGTACTTC
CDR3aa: CASLRGQETQYF

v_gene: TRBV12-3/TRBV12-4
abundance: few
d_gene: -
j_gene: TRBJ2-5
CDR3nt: TGTGCCAACAGCCCAGGGGTCGATACCCAGTACTTC
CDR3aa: CANSPGVDTQYF

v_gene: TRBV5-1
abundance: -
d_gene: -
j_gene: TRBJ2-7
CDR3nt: TGCGCCAGCAGCTTGGATGGCCTCGAGCAGTACTTC
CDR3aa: CASSLDGLEQYF

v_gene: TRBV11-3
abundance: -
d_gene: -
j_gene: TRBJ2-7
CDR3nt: TGTGCCAGCAGCTTAGCCACGGGGATTGAGGAGCAGTACTTC
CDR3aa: CASSLATGIEEQYF

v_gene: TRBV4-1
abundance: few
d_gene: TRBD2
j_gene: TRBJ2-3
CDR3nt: TGCGCCAGCAGCCAAGCCCGACTAGCGTGGGGTAGCTCCGATACGCAGTATTTT
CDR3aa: CASSQARLAWGSSDTQYF

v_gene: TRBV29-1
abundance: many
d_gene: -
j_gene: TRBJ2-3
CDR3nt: TGCAGCGCTGGGACTTACTCGGATACGCAGTATTTT
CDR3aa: CSAGTYSDTQYF

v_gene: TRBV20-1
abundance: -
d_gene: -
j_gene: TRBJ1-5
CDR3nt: TGCAGTGCTAGTGGGGGAGAGATGCAGCCACAGCATTTT
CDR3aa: CSASGGEMQPQHF

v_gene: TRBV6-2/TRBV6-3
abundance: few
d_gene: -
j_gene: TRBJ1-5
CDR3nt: TGTGCCAGCTTGTTAATCGAAGCGGGGTATTATAGCAATCAGCCCCAGCATTTT
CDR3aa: CASLLIEAGYYSNQPQHF

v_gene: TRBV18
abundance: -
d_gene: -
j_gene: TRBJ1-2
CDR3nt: TGTGCCAGCTCACCATCGGGTGGAGCGGACTATTGCTACACCTTC
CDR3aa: CASSPSGGADYCYTF

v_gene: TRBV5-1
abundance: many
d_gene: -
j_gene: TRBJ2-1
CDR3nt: TGCGCCAGCAGCTTAGGTTACGGTGAGCAGTTCTTC
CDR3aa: CASSLGYGEQFF

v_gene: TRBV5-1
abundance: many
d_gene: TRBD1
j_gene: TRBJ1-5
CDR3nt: TGCGCCAGCAGCCAAAGGCCCCCTAGACAGGGGAACAATCAGCCCCAGCATTTT
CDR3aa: CASSQRPPRQGNNQPQHF

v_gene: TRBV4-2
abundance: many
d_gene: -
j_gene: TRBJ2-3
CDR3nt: TGTGCCAGCAGCCAAGAGAGGACTAGCACAGATACGCAGTATTTT
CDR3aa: CASSQERTSTDTQYF

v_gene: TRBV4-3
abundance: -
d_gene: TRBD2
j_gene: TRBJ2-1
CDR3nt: TGCGCCAGCAGCCAAGAAGGGTCGGGACTAGATTTCCATGAGCAGTTCTTC
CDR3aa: CASSQEGSGLDFHEQFF

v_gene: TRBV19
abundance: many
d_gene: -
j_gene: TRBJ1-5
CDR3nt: TGTGCCAGTAGTCTCCGACAGATTAATCAGCCCCAGCATTTT
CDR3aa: CASSLRQINQPQHF

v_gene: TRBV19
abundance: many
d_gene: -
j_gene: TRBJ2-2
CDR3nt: TGTGCCAGTAGACCACACTTAGTAATCCCCGGGGAGCTGTTTTTT
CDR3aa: CASRPHLVIPGELFF

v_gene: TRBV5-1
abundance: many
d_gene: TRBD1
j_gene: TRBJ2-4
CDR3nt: TGCGCCAGCAGCTTGGCCCCCGGGACAGGTCAAAACATTCAGTACTTC
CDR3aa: CASSLAPGTGQNIQYF

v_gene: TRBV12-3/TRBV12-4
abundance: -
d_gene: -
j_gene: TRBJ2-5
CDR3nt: TGTGTCAGCACCAGGTACTTTGAGACCCAGTACTTC
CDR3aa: CVSTRYFETQYF

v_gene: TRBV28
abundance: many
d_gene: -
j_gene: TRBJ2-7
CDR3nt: TGTGCCACCAGCCGAGAGGGACTCCTGGCCTACGAGCAGTACTTC
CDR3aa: CATSREGLLAYEQYF

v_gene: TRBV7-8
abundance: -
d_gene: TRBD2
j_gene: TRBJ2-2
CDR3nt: TGTGCCAGCAGCTTAGTTACTAGCGGGGCTTTCGGGGAGCTGTTTTTT
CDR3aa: CASSLVTSGAFGELFF

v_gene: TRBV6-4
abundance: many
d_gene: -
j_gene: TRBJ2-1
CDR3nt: TGTGCCAGCAGTGACGCCGCGCGAGGAGAGCAGTTCTTC
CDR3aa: CASSDAARGEQFF

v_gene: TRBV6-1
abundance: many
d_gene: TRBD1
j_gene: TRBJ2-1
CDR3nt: TGTGCCAGCAGGTTGGGACAGGACAATGAGCAGTTCTTC
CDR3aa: CASRLGQDNEQFF

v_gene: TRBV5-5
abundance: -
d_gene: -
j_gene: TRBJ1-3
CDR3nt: TGTGCCAGCAGCTCAGTCGGAGGAAACACCATATATTTT
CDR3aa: CASSSVGGNTIYF

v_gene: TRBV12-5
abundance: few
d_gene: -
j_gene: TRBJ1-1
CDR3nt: TGTGCTAGTTGTTCGAATCAGGGGATGGCTTTCTTT
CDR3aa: CASCSNQGMAFF

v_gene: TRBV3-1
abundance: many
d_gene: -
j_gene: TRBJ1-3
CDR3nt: TGTGCCAGCAGCCTTACTTCGGACACCATATATTTT
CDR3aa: CASSLTSDTIYF

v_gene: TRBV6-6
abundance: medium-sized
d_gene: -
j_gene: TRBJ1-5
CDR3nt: TGTGCCAGCAGTTACTCGGGGCTGGGGGAATCGCAGCCCCAGCATTTT
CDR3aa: CASSYSGLGESQPQHF

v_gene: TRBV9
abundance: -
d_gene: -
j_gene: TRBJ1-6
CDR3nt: TGTGCCAGCAGCGTAGGGGATAATTCACCCCTCCACTTT
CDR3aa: CASSVGDNSPLHF

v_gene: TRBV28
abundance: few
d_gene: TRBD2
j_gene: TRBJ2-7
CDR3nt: TGTGCCAGCAGTTTACAGGGGACTAGCGGGTCATCCGAGCAGTACTTC
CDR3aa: CASSLQGTSGSSEQYF

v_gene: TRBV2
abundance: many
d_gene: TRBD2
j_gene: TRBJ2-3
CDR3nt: TGTGCCAGCAGTGAAGCACGACGCGGGGGTACGCAGTATTTT
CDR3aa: CASSEARRGGTQYF

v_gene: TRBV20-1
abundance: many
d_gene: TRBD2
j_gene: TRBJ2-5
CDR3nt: TGCAGCACACGCGACGGGGGGAGAGATCAAGAGACCCAGTACTTC
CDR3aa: CSTRDGGRDQETQYF

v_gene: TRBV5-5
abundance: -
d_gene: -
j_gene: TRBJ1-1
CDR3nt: TGTGCCAGCAGCCCGGAGGGACGGCCCACTGAAGCTTTCTTT
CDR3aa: CASSPEGRPTEAFF